This is a list of T cell receptor beta chains from one sample in a study of blood T cell repertoires in COVID-19. Only in-frame clones appear in the TCRdb table, and some are missing; sequencing was by immunoSEQ multiplex PCR. In the table there are about 130,000 clones, approximately 86% of which are singletons. Sequenced input: peripheral blood. These receptors came from a woman between 65 and 79 years old with COVID-19, enrolled during active disease. CDR3s include the opening cysteine and the closing phenylalanine or tryptophan. Each record gives: CDR3 protein, J gene, V gene.

CDR3 protein: CASSVGRSTNEKLFF
J gene: TRBJ1-4
V gene: TRBV9

CDR3 protein: CASSEWGGRSYEQYF
J gene: TRBJ2-7
V gene: TRBV25-1

CDR3 protein: CASSWRRDRGIDSPLHF
J gene: TRBJ1-6
V gene: TRBV11-3

CDR3 protein: CASSLVGGYGYTF
J gene: TRBJ1-2
V gene: TRBV5-4

CDR3 protein: CASSLTGGTGNTIYF
J gene: TRBJ1-3
V gene: TRBV28

CDR3 protein: CASRLSGVTEAFF
J gene: TRBJ1-1
V gene: TRBV28

CDR3 protein: CASSIGQGYYGYTF
J gene: TRBJ1-2
V gene: TRBV19

CDR3 protein: CASSLHQGNQPQHF
J gene: TRBJ1-5
V gene: TRBV16

CDR3 protein: CASSQPTGGINSPLHF
J gene: TRBJ1-6
V gene: TRBV4-1

CDR3 protein: CASSLGLAGVTQYF
J gene: TRBJ2-3
V gene: TRBV5-1

CDR3 protein: CASSPGQGSSPLHF
J gene: TRBJ1-6
V gene: TRBV18

CDR3 protein: CAISGTSGVSTDTQYF
J gene: TRBJ2-3
V gene: TRBV10-3

CDR3 protein: CSGWGRTGDFTEAFF
J gene: TRBJ1-1
V gene: TRBV29-1

CDR3 protein: CASSRGLAGITDTQYF
J gene: TRBJ2-3
V gene: TRBV5-1

CDR3 protein: CAIGRTGGGNQPQHF
J gene: TRBJ1-5
V gene: TRBV10-3

CDR3 protein: CAFGGAGGNTIYF
J gene: TRBJ1-3
V gene: TRBV30

CDR3 protein: CASSRGTSDSWSYEQYF
J gene: TRBJ2-7
V gene: TRBV6-6

CDR3 protein: CSVDETGDTEAFF
J gene: TRBJ1-1
V gene: TRBV29-1